These 26 T cell receptor beta chains were all obtained from the same sample, sequenced in a study of T cell changes during pregnancy in multiple sclerosis. Profiling relied on immunoSEQ multiplex PCR, and the TCRdb table lists in-frame clones only, not all of them. The data hold 43,000 or so clones, with more than 75% observed a single time. Sequencing was performed on PBMCs (not recorded whether the cells were cultured). These receptors were collected from a female donor with multiple sclerosis, enrolled in a pregnancy study.

This chain uses TRBV5-1 with TRBJ2-1; perhaps D is TRBD1 or TRBD2 (5 bases each). Deletions cut 2 bases from V and 10 bases from J, with 22 bases between. Germline V gives CDR1 SGHRS, CDR2 YFSETQ. This CDR3 region has 16 residues. In DNA, the CDR3 is TGCGCCAGCAGCTTTGAGCCGGGACGGACTTTAAAGGAGCAGTTCTTC. It specifies CASSFEPGRTLKEQFF.

The chain recombines TRBV6-5 with TRBJ2-7; 7 positions match TRBD1. Germline lookup yields CDR1 MNHEY and CDR2 SVGAGI. Unmatched junction bases numbered 1, after V lost 6 bases and J lost 2 bases. This CDR3 region has 12 residues. The CDR3, as DNA: TGTGCCAGCAGGGGACAGACCTACGAGCAGTACTTC. Its translation: CASRGQTYEQYF.

The V and J genes are TRBV5-5 and TRBJ2-2; D remains ambiguous. Looked up from germline, CDR1 is SGHKS and CDR2 is YYEKEE (reference sequence). The CDR3 is made up of 12 amino acids. Deletions cut 4 bases from V and 3 bases from J, with 4 bases between. The CDR3 sequence is CASSLYTGELFF. The CDR3 DNA is TGTGCCAGCAGCCTTTACACCGGGGAGCTGTTTTTT.

V gene TRBV2 combines with J gene TRBJ2-1, with D perhaps matching TRBD2 (6 bases). The CDR3 is 15 amino acids. CDR1 SNHLY and CDR2 FYNNEI come from the germline V gene. The ends were cut back, 4 bases at V and 0 bases at J, with 10 bases in the middle. CDR3 amino acids: CASSVTGASYNEQFF. The CDR3 DNA follows: TGTGCCAGCAGTGTGACGGGAGCCTCCTACAATGAGCAGTTCTTC. Looking up the rest from reference TRBV2 and TRBJ2-1 gives the full variable domain: EPEVTQTPSHQVTQMGQEVILRCVPISNHLYFYWYRQILGQKVEFLVSFYNNEISEKSEIFDDQFSVERPDGSNFTLKIRSTKLEDSAMYFCASSVTGASYNEQFFGPGTRLTVL.

This chain links TRBV12-5 with TRBJ2-7, with D possibly TRBD2 on 6 matching bases. The germline V gene encodes CDR1 LGHNT and CDR2 FRNRAP. The CDR3 is made up of 14 amino acids. With 3 bases removed from V and 2 bases from J, the gap between germline ends came to 11 bases. The CDR3 DNA reads TGTGCTAGTGGTTTTTTAGCGGCCACCTACGAGCAGTACTTC. Translated: CASGFLAATYEQYF.

The chain recombines TRBV7-9 with TRBJ2-5; D perhaps matches TRBD1 (6 bases). The CDR3 has 15 amino acids. V was cut by 2 bases and J by 2 bases, with 12 bases left in between. Germline assignment: CDR1 SEHNR and CDR2 FQNEAQ (reference sequence). CDR3 DNA: TGTGCCAGCAGCTTATTGGGACATGGGCAAGAGACCCAGTACTTC. Translating gives CASSLLGHGQETQYF.

This clone was seen only a few times. The chain couples TRBV18 to TRBJ1-5, with 10 bases fitting TRBD1. Germline trimming cut 8 bases from V and 5 bases from J; bases unmatched to any gene: 3. Germline assignment: CDR1 KGHSH and CDR2 LQKENI. CDR3 length equals 13 residues. The CDR3 region has the DNA TGTGCCAGCCCAGACAGGGGGCATCAGCCCCAGCATTTT. Translating it yields CASPDRGHQPQHF. Based on the CDR3 plus reference TRBV18 and TRBJ1-5, the full variable domain is NAGVMQNPRHLVRRRGQEARLRCSPMKGHSHVYWYRQLPEEGLKFMVYLQKENIIDESGMPKERFSAEFPKEGPSILRIQQVVRGDSAAYFCASPDRGHQPQHFGDGTRLSIL.

The chain is built from TRBV2 and TRBJ1-2; no clear D gene. Germline V gene lookup returns CDR1 SNHLY and CDR2 FYNNEI. The CDR3 spans 12 residues. V was pared by 5 bases and J by 7 bases, with 11 bases between. The CDR3 nucleotides read TGTGCCAGCAGTTTAGGCCCGTTTGGCTACACCTTC. Its translation is CASSLGPFGYTF. The whole variable domain, remainder taken from reference TRBV2 and TRBJ1-2, is EPEVTQTPSHQVTQMGQEVILRCVPISNHLYFYWYRQILGQKVEFLVSFYNNEISEKSEIFDDQFSVERPDGSNFTLKIRSTKLEDSAMYFCASSLGPFGYTFGSGTRLTVV.

The chain has TRBV29-1 and TRBJ1-4; the D is unclear. V lost 5 bases and J lost 0, with 7 bases in between. The CDR3 consists of 13 residues. From germline, CDR1 is SQVTM and CDR2 ANQGSEA. CDR3 loop: CSVTPTTNEKLFF. The CDR3 coding sequence is TGCAGCGTTACCCCAACAACTAATGAAAAACTGTTTTTT.

J is TRBJ2-7 and V is TRBV6-8, with 10 bases fitting TRBD2. J was trimmed by 3 bases and V by 2 bases; bases with no gene match: 22. Germline CDR1 MNHGY, CDR2 SAAAGT. The CDR3 runs to 21 residues. CDR3 region: CASSYPGCGTSEVEEIYEQYF. In DNA form, the CDR3 reads TGTGCCAGCAGTTACCCCGGATGCGGGACTAGCGAGGTAGAGGAAATCTACGAGCAGTACTTC.

The V call is TRBV6-1, the J call TRBJ1-2; D call uncertain. Germline V gene data show CDR1 as MNHNS and CDR2 as SASEGT. The CDR3 is 11 residues long. Trimming left V 3 bases short and J 5 bases short, with 4 bases between. The CDR3 reads CASSDLYGYTF. The CDR3 DNA is TGTGCCAGCAGTGACTTATATGGCTACACCTTC.

The rearrangement uses TRBV7-3 and TRBJ2-2; 10 bases map to TRBD2. V was clipped by 3 bases and J by 6 bases; unmatched bases: 7. CDR3 length: 16 residues. Per the germline V gene, CDR1 is SGHTA and CDR2 is FQGTGA. The CDR3 reads CASSFPGTSAAGELFF. In nucleotides, the CDR3 is TGTGCCAGCAGCTTCCCCGGGACTAGCGCGGCCGGGGAGCTGTTTTTT.

This sequence joins TRBV28 and TRBJ1-2; no reliable D call. The V and J ends lost 5 bases and 1 base respectively, with 8 bases between them. CDR3 length: 13 amino acids. Germline V CDR1 and CDR2: MDHEN, SYDVKM. The CDR3, as DNA: TGTGCCAGCAGTCCAAGGTTTAACTATGGCTACACCTTC. This sequence encodes CASSPRFNYGYTF.

J is TRBJ2-1 and V is TRBV19; no definite D call. Germline V gene sequence: CDR1 LNHDA, CDR2 SQIVND (reference sequence). CDR3 length: 15 amino acids. V dropped 3 bases and J dropped 2 bases, with 11 bases sitting between them. CDR3 DNA sequence: TGTGCCAGTAGTATCTCGGCCCATCCCTACAATGAGCAGTTCTTC. It translates to CASSISAHPYNEQFF.

The V gene is TRBV27, the J gene TRBJ1-1; D may be TRBD1 (5 bases). There are 15 residues in the CDR3. Trimming pared 5 bases from V and 1 base from J, leaving 14 bases between. CDR1 and CDR2 (germline): MNHEY, SMNVEV (reference sequence). The CDR3 here is CASSPLGQGNTEAFF. The DNA for the CDR3 is TGTGCCAGCAGTCCCCTAGGGCAGGGGAACACTGAAGCTTTCTTT.

The J gene is TRBJ2-1, the V gene TRBV11-2; D not resolved. Trimming removed 0 bases from V and 4 bases from J, with 10 bases in between. Looked up from germline, CDR1 is SGHAT and CDR2 is FQNNGV. The CDR3 runs 15 residues. The CDR3 DNA is TGTGCCAGCAGCTTAGATTCACCCCCATACAATGAGCAGTTCTTC. This codes for CASSLDSPPYNEQFF.

V usage is TRBV29-1 and J usage is TRBJ2-7; 7 bases fit TRBD2. Germline CDR1 is SQVTM and CDR2 is ANQGSEA. V was pared by 4 bases and J by 2 bases, with 11 bases of the junction left unmatched. This CDR3 comprises 15 residues. The CDR3 DNA reads TGCAGCGTTGGGGGTCAGGGAGGGATAACCTACGAGCAGTACTTC. Its translation: CSVGGQGGITYEQYF.

In this sample, this clone turned up once. The chain couples TRBV7-3 to TRBJ2-7, with D possibly matching TRBD2 (6 bases). Germline values: CDR1 SGHTA, CDR2 FQGTGA. Trimming took off 1 base at V and 5 bases at J, with 9 bases between the two ends. The CDR3 contains 13 residues. The CDR3, as DNA: TGTGCCAGCAGCTTAAGGCGGGATGACGAGCAGTACTTC. Its protein product is CASSLRRDDEQYF.

This chain's CDR3 is CASHPLDSGRYNEQFF. CDR3 in DNA: TGTGCCAGCCACCCGCTCGATAGCGGGAGGTATAATGAGCAGTTCTTC. The chain recombines TRBV27 with TRBJ2-1, with TRBD2 matching 10 bases. V lost 8 bases to trimming and J lost 7 bases; unmatched junction nucleotides: 14. The germline CDR1 and CDR2 sequences are MNHEY and SMNVEV (reference sequence). CDR3 length: 16 amino acids.

V gene TRBV9 combines with J gene TRBJ2-1; D is uncertain. The V end lost 7 bases, the J end lost 2 bases, and 13 bases lay between the germline ends. Looked up from germline, CDR1 is SGDLS and CDR2 is YYNGEE. The CDR3 has 14 residues. The CDR3 loop reads CASARAEAYNEQFF. CDR3 DNA: TGTGCCAGCGCTCGGGCAGAGGCCTACAATGAGCAGTTCTTC.

V gene TRBV7-9 combines with J gene TRBJ2-1; 13 positions match TRBD2. Germline CDR1 is SEHNR and CDR2 is FQNEAQ (reference sequence). The CDR3 spans 15 residues. V was pared by 7 bases and J by 10 bases, with 10 bases of the junction left unmatched. CDR3 protein: CASTLGTSGIQEQFF. CDR3 sequence (DNA): TGTGCCAGCACCCTCGGGACTAGCGGGATTCAGGAGCAGTTCTTC. The full variable domain, with the rest looked up from reference TRBV7-9 and TRBJ2-1, is DTGVSQNPRHKITKRGQNVTFRCDPISEHNRLYWYRQTLGQGPEFLTYFQNEAQLEKSRLLSDRFSAERPKGSFSTLEIQRTEQGDSAMYLCASTLGTSGIQEQFFGPGTRLTVL.

The rearrangement links TRBV5-1 to TRBJ2-7, with D perhaps matching TRBD2 (6 bases). V lost 4 bases and J 2 bases, leaving 13 bases between the germline ends. CDR3 length: 14 residues. The germline V gene encodes CDR1 SGHRS and CDR2 YFSETQ. CDR3 coding DNA: TGCGCCAGCAGCACGAGCGGGTTTCCCTACGAGCAGTACTTC. It codes for CASSTSGFPYEQYF.

This chain connects TRBV9 to TRBJ1-2, with D possibly being TRBD1 (6 bases). V was trimmed by 0 bases and J by 5 bases, leaving 14 bases between them. The CDR3 sequence is 15 residues long. The germline V gene encodes CDR1 SGDLS and CDR2 YYNGEE. The CDR3 bases are TGTGCCAGCAGCGTAGGATGGGACAAGGTTTATGGCTACACCTTC. This translates into CASSVGWDKVYGYTF.

The J gene is TRBJ1-1, the V gene TRBV5-6; perhaps TRBD1 as D (6 bases). The V end was cut by 2 bases, the J end by 2 bases, with 13 bases between. Germline V gene data show CDR1 as SGHDT and CDR2 as YYEEEE. CDR3 length equals 15 residues. The CDR3 protein is CASSFFGGSNTEAFF. The CDR3 DNA reads TGTGCCAGCAGCTTTTTCGGGGGCAGTAACACTGAAGCTTTCTTT.

The chain uses TRBV5-1 and TRBJ2-7; perhaps TRBD1 as D (6 bases). The CDR3 contains 14 residues. The V and J ends lost 0 bases and 3 bases respectively, with 10 bases between them. The germline CDR1 and CDR2 sequences are SGHRS and YFSETQ. CDR3 nucleotide sequence: TGCGCCAGCAGCTTGGCGGGACAAATCTACGAGCAGTACTTC. Protein: CASSLAGQIYEQYF.

This clone was observed a single time. The chain links TRBV7-9 to TRBJ1-1, with 7 bases lining up with TRBD1. Germline-derived CDR1 and CDR2 are SEHNR and FQNEAQ (reference sequence). J was trimmed by 2 bases and V by 8 bases; bases with no gene match: 2. The CDR3 is made up of 12 amino acids. The CDR3 sequence: CASGTANTEAFF. CDR3 bases: TGTGCCAGCGGGACAGCTAACACTGAAGCTTTCTTT.